The next 28 T cell receptor beta chains were all read from a single sample in a study of cytomegalovirus exposure and HLA in healthy donors. The PCR made use of 60 Vbeta and 13 Jbeta primers. Profiling relied on immunoSEQ multiplex PCR, and the TCRdb table lists in-frame clones only, not all of them. This table has roughly 120,000 clones, 15% appearing once. Sequencing input: PBMCs. The receptors were sampled from a woman younger than 35 in good health and CMV-seronegative.

The table lists this clone with a few counts. The chain employs TRBV30 and TRBJ2-7; TRBD2 matches at 7 bases. The CDR3 runs 13 residues. V lost 3 bases and J lost 4; bases outside the gene matches: 6. Germline CDR1 GTSNPN, CDR2 SVGIG (reference sequence). CDR3 sequence reads: CAWRPLGGYEQYF. In DNA, the CDR3 is TGTGCCTGGAGACCACTCGGGGGGTACGAGCAGTACTTC.

The chain is built from TRBV30 and TRBJ1-6; 7 nucleotides match TRBD1. Per the germline V gene, CDR1 is GTSNPN and CDR2 is SVGIG (reference sequence). J was trimmed by 8 bases and V by 2 bases; bases with no gene match: 6. The CDR3 is made up of 14 amino acids. CDR3 DNA: TGTGCCTGGAGTAGACGGGACAGCGATTCACCCCTCCACTTT. This encodes CAWSRRDSDSPLHF.

The table lists this clone with a few counts. The rearrangement links TRBV7-3 to TRBJ2-1; TRBD2 aligns across 13 bases. Germline trimming cut 5 bases from V and 14 bases from J; bases unmatched to any gene: 12. The CDR3 has 15 amino acids. Germline V gene data show CDR1 as SGHTA and CDR2 as FQGTGA. This CDR3 is CASSPEGLAGQRKFF. CDR3 bases: TGTGCCAGCAGCCCCGAGGGACTAGCGGGGCAACGCAAGTTCTTC.

The rearrangement uses TRBV9 and TRBJ2-1; D might be TRBD1 (5 bases). CDR1 and CDR2 (germline): SGDLS, YYNGEE. This CDR3 is 14 amino acids long. V was trimmed by 0 bases and J by 3 bases, leaving 7 bases between them. CDR3 coding DNA: TGTGCCAGCAGCGTAGATCAGGGCTACAATGAGCAGTTCTTC. The encoded protein is CASSVDQGYNEQFF.

V and J are TRBV28 and TRBJ2-7; maybe TRBD2 (6 bases). The germline V gene encodes CDR1 MDHEN and CDR2 SYDVKM. Trimming took 5 bases from V and 1 from J, leaving 9 bases between them. This CDR3 region has 13 residues. In DNA, the CDR3 is TGTGCCAGCAGTCCGGGACTGTCCTACGAGCAGTACTTC. Translated: CASSPGLSYEQYF.

The chain carries TRBV6-6 and TRBJ1-3; D not certain. This CDR3 is 15 amino acids long. Germline V gives CDR1 MNHNY, CDR2 SVGAGI (reference sequence). V was cut by 3 bases and J by 0 bases, with 9 bases left in between. CDR3: CASSYLGSSGNTIYF. In DNA form, the CDR3 reads TGTGCCAGCAGTTATCTGGGCAGCTCTGGAAACACCATATATTTT.

J is TRBJ2-5 and V is TRBV28, with D tentatively TRBD1 (5 bases). This CDR3 region has 15 residues. Germline V gives CDR1 MDHEN, CDR2 SYDVKM. Trimming cost V 6 bases and J 1 base, with 15 bases left between them. CDR3 in DNA: TGTGCCAGCAGAAAGCAAGGGGCCTCCCAAGAGACCCAGTACTTC. It codes for CASRKQGASQETQYF.

The chain links TRBV29-1 to TRBJ2-7; perhaps TRBD1 as D (6 bases). Germline CDR1 SQVTM, CDR2 ANQGSEA. Trimming took off 0 bases at V and 3 bases at J, with 15 bases between the two ends. The CDR3 consists of 15 residues. Here the CDR3 reads CSVEEGAGAHYEQYF. DNA of the CDR3: TGCAGCGTTGAAGAGGGGGCAGGGGCCCACTACGAGCAGTACTTC.

A remark on this clone: The final CDR3 position lacks the conserved phenylalanine or tryptophan, pointing to a likely read error. No DNA is shown, since the ends of the CDR3 on it are uncertain; the CDR3 is the one TCRdb lists. The chain joins TRBV27 to TRBJ1-2. The germline V gene has CDR1 MNHEY and CDR2 SMNVEV (reference sequence). Counting both end residues, the CDR3 totals 10 amino acids. CDR3 sequence: CASRGEGRDY.

This clone was seen only a few times. This CDR3 is also generated by other DNA sequences in the sample. The V call is TRBV9, the J call TRBJ2-3, with 8 positions matching TRBD2. Germline V lookup: CDR1 SGDLS, CDR2 YYNGEE. V lost 2 bases to trimming and J lost 1 base; unmatched junction nucleotides: 6. The CDR3 covers 16 residues. The CDR3 DNA is TGTGCCAGCAGCGTTGGGCTAGCGGGTGGCACAGATACGCAGTATTTT. Its protein is CASSVGLAGGTDTQYF.

Of note for this clone: A read error may produce the germline difference seen at one junction end. The rearrangement links TRBV6-4 to TRBJ1-2; TRBD1 might be the D (6 bases). The CDR3 length is 14 residues. The germline gives CDR1 MRHNA, CDR2 SNTAGT. The CDR3 loop is CASSEVFGGATRIF. The CDR3 nucleotides read TGTGCCAGCAGTGAGGTTTTTGGGGGGGCCACCCGCATCTTC.

The V and J genes are TRBV19 and TRBJ2-1; perhaps TRBD1 as D (7 bases). CDR1 is LNHDA, CDR2 SQIVND, per germline (reference sequence). CDR3 size: 17 residues. V was shortened by 8 bases and J by 0 bases, with 20 bases between the two germline ends. The CDR3 DNA is TGTGCCAGTCGCTCGAGGGGGCTAGCGACCTCCTACAATGAGCAGTTCTTC. Protein product: CASRSRGLATSYNEQFF.

The chain couples TRBV7-9 to TRBJ1-3; the D gene is possibly TRBD1 (6 bases). The ends were cut back, 1 base at V and 3 bases at J, with 13 bases in the middle. Per germline, CDR1 SEHNR and CDR2 FQNEAQ (reference sequence). The CDR3 runs to 16 residues. CDR3 DNA: TGTGCCAGCAGCTTAGACGGACAGCCTTATGGAAACACCATATATTTT. Encoded protein: CASSLDGQPYGNTIYF.

The chain combines TRBV27 with TRBJ2-7; possibly TRBD2 for D (7 bases). The CDR3 runs 14 residues. CDR1 and CDR2 (germline): MNHEY, SMNVEV (reference sequence). Trimming pared 5 bases from V and 4 bases from J, leaving 15 bases between. The CDR3: CASSLGGAIYEQYF. DNA of the CDR3: TGTGCCAGCAGTCTGGGGGGGGCCATTTACGAGCAGTACTTC.

This clone was seen more than once but under ten times. The chain combines TRBV19 with TRBJ2-6; D might be TRBD1 (6 bases). This CDR3 contains 19 residues. Germline V gene sequence: CDR1 LNHDA, CDR2 SQIVND (reference sequence). V shed 4 bases and J shed 0 bases, with 19 bases lying between them. The CDR3 bases are TGTGCCAGTAGTAGATACAGGGCAACTCCCACCTCTGGGGCCAACGTCCTGACTTTC. Amino acid sequence: CASSRYRATPTSGANVLTF.

This chain links TRBV11-2 with TRBJ2-3; 8 bases are a match to TRBD2. With 2 bases clipped from V and 0 bases from J, the junction kept 13 bases outside the gene matches. Germline-derived CDR1 and CDR2 are SGHAT and FQNNGV. This CDR3 spans 19 amino acids. The CDR3: CASSLMAGGSGASTDTQYF. CDR3 in DNA: TGTGCCAGCAGCTTAATGGCGGGAGGTAGTGGGGCTAGCACAGATACGCAGTATTTT. Based on the CDR3 plus reference TRBV11-2 and TRBJ2-3, the full variable domain is EAGVAQSPRYKIIEKRQSVAFWCNPISGHATLYWYQQILGQGPKLLIQFQNNGVVDDSQLPKDRFSAERLKGVDSTLKIQPAKLEDSAVYLCASSLMAGGSGASTDTQYFGPGTRLTVL.

This rearrangement joins TRBV19 to TRBJ1-2; tentative D call: TRBD1 (5 bases). The CDR3 extends over 12 amino acids. Per the germline V gene, CDR1 is LNHDA and CDR2 is SQIVND (reference sequence). The V and J ends lost 5 bases and 9 bases respectively, with 13 bases between them. In DNA form, the CDR3 reads TGTGCCAGTAGTCCGGACCAGGGTAGCTACACCTTC. Protein: CASSPDQGSYTF.

This clone was detected only a few times. The DNA for the CDR3 is TGTGCCAGCTCACCACCGTATGACCAAGAGACCCAGTACTTC. Translation: CASSPPYDQETQYF. The chain employs TRBV18 and TRBJ2-5; D gene uncertain. Germline V CDR1 and CDR2: KGHSH, LQKENI. Trimming removed 0 bases at V and 0 bases at J, with 5 bases between. The CDR3 consists of 14 residues.

The chain joins TRBV2 to TRBJ1-5; D gene uncertain. Trimming removed 6 bases from V and 3 bases from J, with 6 bases in between. CDR3 length: 12 amino acids. Looked up from germline, CDR1 is SNHLY and CDR2 is FYNNEI. The CDR3 sequence is CASRADNQPQHF. The CDR3 nucleotides read TGTGCCAGCAGGGCAGACAATCAGCCCCAGCATTTT. Supplemented by reference TRBV2 and TRBJ1-5, the full variable domain reads EPEVTQTPSHQVTQMGQEVILRCVPISNHLYFYWYRQILGQKVEFLVSFYNNEISEKSEIFDDQFSVERPDGSNFTLKIRSTKLEDSAMYFCASRADNQPQHFGDGTRLSIL.

V and J are TRBV9 and TRBJ1-4; D not certain. Per the germline V gene, CDR1 is SGDLS and CDR2 is YYNGEE. The CDR3 runs to 14 residues. V was clipped by 3 bases and J by 5 bases, with 11 bases between them. CDR3 DNA: TGTGCCAGCAGCGGCGGCCTAAAAAATGAAAAACTGTTTTTT. Its translation: CASSGGLKNEKLFF. The variable domain in full, with the rest retrieved from reference TRBV9 and TRBJ1-4, is DSGVTQTPKHLITATGQRVTLRCSPRSGDLSVYWYQQSLDQGLQFLIQYYNGEERAKGNILERFSAQQFPDLHSELNLSSLELGDSALYFCASSGGLKNEKLFFGSGTQLSVL.

This clone occurred a few times. Mismatch with germline at one junction end may stem from a read error. V usage is TRBV30 and J usage is TRBJ2-7, with D possibly being TRBD2 (5 bases). The CDR3 runs to 12 residues. Germline V gene sequence: CDR1 GTSNPN, CDR2 SVGIG (reference sequence). In nucleotides, the CDR3 is TGTGCCGGGAGAGGAGGTCCCTACGAGCAGTACTTC. It is translated as CAGRGGPYEQYF.

The V call is TRBV19, the J call TRBJ2-3, with D possibly TRBD2 on 6 matching bases. The V gene's germline CDR1 is LNHDA and CDR2 SQIVND (reference sequence). This CDR3 has 16 residues. V lost 4 bases to trimming and J lost 3 bases, with 17 bases between them. The CDR3 sequence: CASSTRDWIRTDTQYF. CDR3 nucleotide sequence: TGTGCCAGTAGTACCCGGGACTGGATTCGGACAGATACGCAGTATTTT. Supplemented by reference TRBV19 and TRBJ2-3, the full variable domain reads DGGITQSPKYLFRKEGQNVTLSCEQNLNHDAMYWYRQDPGQGLRLIYYSQIVNDFQKGDIAEGYSVSREKKESFPLTVTSAQKNPTAFYLCASSTRDWIRTDTQYFGPGTRLTVL.

This clone was counted between two and nine times. V and J are TRBV27 and TRBJ2-1; 7 bases are shared with TRBD2. The germline CDR1 and CDR2 sequences are MNHEY and SMNVEV (reference sequence). V was pared by 8 bases and J by 7 bases, with 11 bases of the junction left unmatched. The CDR3 spans 14 residues. This chain's CDR3 is CASRRAGAGNEQFF. CDR3 nucleotide sequence: TGTGCCAGCCGTCGGGCGGGAGCAGGGAATGAGCAGTTCTTC.

The V gene is TRBV9, the J gene TRBJ1-2; 7 bases match TRBD1. This CDR3 comprises 16 residues. Trimming at V came to 2 bases and at J to 4 bases, leaving 11 bases not matched to a gene. The germline V gene encodes CDR1 SGDLS and CDR2 YYNGEE. The DNA of the CDR3 is TGTGCCAGCAGCGTTATGGTGACAGGGTCATCCTATGGCTACACCTTC. Encoded protein: CASSVMVTGSSYGYTF.

The sample holds a few counts of this clone. The chain recombines TRBV5-6 with TRBJ2-3; 10 bases line up with TRBD2. The germline V gene has CDR1 SGHDT and CDR2 YYEEEE. The V segment lost 0 bases and the J segment 6 bases; nucleotides outside the gene matches: 4. CDR3 length: 15 residues. The CDR3 sequence: CASSLALAGDDTQYF. For the CDR3, the DNA is TGTGCCAGCAGCTTGGCCCTAGCGGGGGATGATACGCAGTATTTT.

The chain couples TRBV5-1 to TRBJ2-3, with a possible D match to TRBD2 (5 bases). Per the germline V gene, CDR1 is SGHRS and CDR2 is YFSETQ. CDR3 length: 16 amino acids. V was shortened by 4 bases and J by 0 bases, with 15 bases between the two germline ends. The CDR3 region is CASSLSGQPSTDTQYF. The CDR3 coding sequence is TGCGCCAGCAGCCTGAGCGGCCAACCTAGCACAGATACGCAGTATTTT.

The count of this clone is one. The CDR3 reads CAWTLMTGLSTDTQYF. The DNA for the CDR3 is TGTGCCTGGACCCTAATGACAGGTCTCAGCACAGATACGCAGTATTTT. V usage is TRBV30 and J usage is TRBJ2-3, with D possibly being TRBD1 (6 bases). The CDR3 is 16 amino acids. Trimming removed 4 bases at V and 0 bases at J, with 17 bases between. Per germline, CDR1 GTSNPN and CDR2 SVGIG (reference sequence).

In this sample, this clone turned up a few times. This sequence joins TRBV10-3 and TRBJ1-1, with TRBD1 as a possible D gene (5 bases). This CDR3 spans 13 amino acids. Germline CDR1 is ENHRY and CDR2 is SYGVKD. V was shortened by 0 bases and J by 4 bases, with 6 bases between the two germline ends. CDR3 in amino acids: CAISESGGTEAFF. The CDR3 nucleotides are TGTGCCATCAGTGAGTCGGGGGGCACTGAAGCTTTCTTT.